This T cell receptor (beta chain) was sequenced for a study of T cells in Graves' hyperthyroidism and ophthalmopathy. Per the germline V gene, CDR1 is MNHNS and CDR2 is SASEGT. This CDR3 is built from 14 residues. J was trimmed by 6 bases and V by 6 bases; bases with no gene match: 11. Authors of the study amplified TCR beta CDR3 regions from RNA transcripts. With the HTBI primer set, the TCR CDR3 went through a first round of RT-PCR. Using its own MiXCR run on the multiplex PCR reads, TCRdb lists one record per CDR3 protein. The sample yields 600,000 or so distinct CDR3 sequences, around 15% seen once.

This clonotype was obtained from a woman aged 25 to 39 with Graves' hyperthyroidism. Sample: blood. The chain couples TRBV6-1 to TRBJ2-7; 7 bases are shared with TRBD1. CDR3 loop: CASSPGTELFEQYF. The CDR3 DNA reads TGTGCCAGCAGCCCCGGGACAGAATTGTTCGAGCAGTACTTC.